This TCR beta chain comes out of a study of T cell responses to AZD1222 COVID-19 vaccine. The CDR3 contains 15 residues. Trimming took 3 bases from V and 3 from J, leaving 15 bases between them. CDR1 is SGHRS, CDR2 YFSETQ, per germline. Findings of the study overall: Spike-specific TCR breadth and depth were elevated following two AZD1222 doses. Most donors were white British, females outnumbered males, and clonal diversity was possibly underestimated.

Clones were sequenced by immunoSEQ multiplex PCR, and TCRdb holds only the in-frame ones, with some missing. Of around 110,000 clones listed, around nine tenths are singletons. Regarding this clone: The antigen remains unidentified.

The chain joins TRBV5-1 to TRBJ1-2; a possible D gene is TRBD1 (5 bases). This receptor was identified in an adult in good health. The sequencing here drew on peripheral blood, taken on day 0 of AZD1222 vaccination. In DNA form, the CDR3 reads TGCGCCAGCAGCTGGGGCGGGGCGAAGGACTATGGCTACACCTTC. It specifies CASSWGGAKDYGYTF.